This TCR beta chain was captured by sequencing in a study of blood T cell repertoires in COVID-19. Seattle patients were enrolled during active infection and followed longitudinally. Germline CDR1 is SNHLY and CDR2 is FYNNEI. Trimming at V came to 7 bases and at J to 3 bases, leaving 7 bases not matched to a gene. This CDR3 is 15 amino acids long. TCRdb keeps only in-frame clones here, not all; method: immunoSEQ multiplex PCR. The data show approximately 300,000 clones, 75% to 95% seen once. The chain joins TRBV2 to TRBJ2-3; TRBD2 aligns across 10 bases. The sample consisted of peripheral blood. The sequence was collected from a woman in her twenties or thirties with COVID-19, enrolled during active disease. The CDR3: CASNRLAGATDTQYF. The CDR3 DNA follows: TGTGCCAGCAACCGCCTAGCGGGAGCTACAGATACGCAGTATTTT.